Below, 11 T cell receptor beta chains from the same sample are listed, as sequenced in a study of cytomegalovirus exposure and HLA in healthy donors. In the PCR, 60 Vbeta and 13 Jbeta primers were used. Produced via immunoSEQ multiplex PCR; TCRdb's table is partial and in-frame only. The sample yields 150,000 or so clones, approximately 86% seen once. The sample comprised PBMCs. These receptors were obtained from a male donor in good health and CMV-seronegative.

The chain links TRBV5-1 to TRBJ2-1, with TRBD2 matching 14 bases. The CDR3 has 17 residues. Germline V gene lookup returns CDR1 SGHRS and CDR2 YFSETQ. J lost 5 bases, V lost 5 bases, and 9 bases had no gene match. CDR3 in DNA: TGCGCCAGCAGACTACTTAAGACTAGCGGGGGGGACAATGAGCAGTTCTTC. Translated: CASRLLKTSGGDNEQFF.

This clone has more than one count but fewer than ten. The chain joins TRBV7-2 to TRBJ2-7; D remains ambiguous. Germline assignment: CDR1 SGHTA and CDR2 FQGNSA. The CDR3 spans 13 residues. V was clipped by 1 base and J by 6 bases, with 10 bases between them. Here the CDR3 reads CASSLEAAGEQYF. The CDR3 coding sequence is TGTGCCAGCAGCTTAGAAGCCGCCGGCGAGCAGTACTTC.

The chain is built from TRBV7-2 and TRBJ2-1; perhaps TRBD1 as D (5 bases). This CDR3 spans 14 amino acids. Trimming took off 6 bases at V and 8 bases at J, with 17 bases between the two ends. Germline lookup yields CDR1 SGHTA and CDR2 FQGNSA. DNA for the CDR3: TGTGCCAGCAGACCCAGGGTGGCGTCGGATGAGCAGTTCTTC. Translation: CASRPRVASDEQFF.

V and J are TRBV19 and TRBJ2-1; 12 bases line up with TRBD2. This CDR3 is 17 amino acids long. V lost 7 bases and J lost 4; bases outside the gene matches: 11. The V gene's germline CDR1 is LNHDA and CDR2 SQIVND (reference sequence). The CDR3 DNA follows: TGTGCCAGTACTAGCGGGAGGGCCCATGGGTCATACAATGAGCAGTTCTTC. It yields the protein CASTSGRAHGSYNEQFF.

The genes are TRBV29-1 and TRBJ2-3; 7 bases line up with TRBD2. From germline, CDR1 is SQVTM and CDR2 ANQGSEA. V was pared by 7 bases and J by 3 bases, with 19 bases of the junction left unmatched. The CDR3 covers 17 residues. Here the CDR3 DNA reads TGCAGCGCAGGAAGAGGGCCTAGCGGTAGCCAGACAGATACGCAGTATTTT. As protein: CSAGRGPSGSQTDTQYF.

The chain is built from TRBV25-1 and TRBJ2-2; 8 bases are a match to TRBD2. Germline V gives CDR1 MGHDK, CDR2 SYGVNS. J gave up 1 base and V 7 bases, and 8 bases lay outside the gene matches. This CDR3 is built from 16 residues. In nucleotides, the CDR3 is TGTGCCAGCACCCCCCGGGGGGGAATGAACACCGGGGAGCTGTTTTTT. This sequence encodes CASTPRGGMNTGELFF.

The gene calls are TRBV7-3 and TRBJ2-1; the D gene is possibly TRBD2 (6 bases). Trimming shortened V by 0 bases and J by 6 bases, and 12 bases separated the two germline ends. Germline CDR1 and CDR2: SGHTA and FQGTGA. The CDR3 length is 15 residues. CDR3: CASSLTSGNLNEQFF. The CDR3 DNA sequence: TGTGCCAGCAGCTTAACTAGCGGTAATCTCAATGAGCAGTTCTTC.

Notes on this clone: Relative to the germline gene, one junction end is altered; a read error may explain this. This sequence joins TRBV7-9 and TRBJ2-7; 7 bases map to TRBD2. CDR1 is SEHNR and CDR2 is FQNEAQ in the germline V gene (reference sequence). The CDR3 extends over 15 amino acids. DNA of the CDR3: TGTTCCAGCAGCGTTCAAAGCGGGACGCTCTCCGAGCAGTACTTC. As protein: CSSSVQSGTLSEQYF.

V gene TRBV6-1 combines with J gene TRBJ1-2, with 7 bases lining up with TRBD1. Germline CDR1 reads MNHNS; CDR2 reads SASEGT. The CDR3 totals 13 residues. J gave up 5 bases and V 4 bases, and 4 bases lay outside the gene matches. The CDR3 nucleotides read TGTGCCAGCAGTGCACAGGGGCAGTATGGCTACACCTTC. Its protein product is CASSAQGQYGYTF.

Concerning this clone: At one of its ends the junction is not consistent with the germline gene, which may arise from a read error. The J gene is TRBJ1-2, the V gene TRBV5-8, with D hard to call. The length of the CDR3 is 16 residues. CDR1 is SGHTS and CDR2 is YDEGEE in the germline V gene. This CDR3 reads CASSLDPWAGSDGYTF. The CDR3 DNA reads TGTGCCAGCAGTTTGGACCCTTGGGCAGGCTCGGATGGCTACACCTTC.

The chain joins TRBV19 to TRBJ2-5, with 12 bases matching TRBD2. From germline, CDR1 is LNHDA and CDR2 SQIVND (reference sequence). The CDR3 length is 16 residues. Trimming took 11 bases from V and 4 from J; bases not matched to a gene: 14. The CDR3 coding sequence is TGTGCCTGCTCGACTAGCGGGAGTGGTCCACCAGAGACCCAGTACTTC. As protein: CACSTSGSGPPETQYF.